The 26 T cell receptor beta chains reported below all come from one sample, sequenced in a study of CD8+ T cells in alopecia areata. cDNA prepared by RNA extraction and subsequent reverse transcription served as the template for sequencing. Clones were read by immunoSEQ multiplex PCR, and TCRdb kept only the in-frame ones, dropping some. The sample records approximately 180,000 clones, approximately 59% being singletons. Specimen: CD4+ T cells sorted from blood, collected at week 0. The source of these receptors is a human donor with alopecia areata.

This chain uses TRBV30 with TRBJ2-5; a possible D gene is TRBD2 (6 bases). Trimming pared 0 bases from V and 5 bases from J, leaving 16 bases between. Germline V lookup: CDR1 GTSNPN, CDR2 SVGIG (reference sequence). The CDR3 covers 15 residues. Here the CDR3 DNA reads TGTGCCTGGAGTGTCCGGCGGGGACCGGGGGAGACCCAGTACTTC. Amino acids: CAWSVRRGPGETQYF.

This clone was picked up a small number of times. The genes are TRBV29-1 and TRBJ2-1, with TRBD2 matching 9 bases. The CDR3 is 12 residues long. From germline, CDR1 is SQVTM and CDR2 ANQGSEA. V was clipped by 6 bases and J by 8 bases; unmatched bases: 5. The CDR3: CSVRRGGHEQFF. The CDR3, as DNA: TGCAGCGTACGGCGGGGGGGCCATGAGCAGTTCTTC.

This chain joins TRBV19 and TRBJ2-2; D is unresolved. This CDR3 comprises 15 residues. Trimming pared 8 bases from V and 2 bases from J, leaving 15 bases between. Germline assignment: CDR1 LNHDA and CDR2 SQIVND (reference sequence). The CDR3 loop is CASRREHLNTGELFF. DNA for the CDR3: TGTGCCAGTCGTAGGGAACATCTAAACACCGGGGAGCTGTTTTTT.

This CDR3 is CASRRQGILSPLHF. The DNA of the CDR3 is TGTGCCAGCAGGAGACAGGGGATCCTTTCACCCCTCCACTTT. This chain links TRBV27 with TRBJ1-6, with 8 bases lining up with TRBD1. Germline V CDR1 and CDR2: MNHEY, SMNVEV (reference sequence). This CDR3 has 14 residues. The trim removed 6 bases at V and 9 bases at J, leaving 7 bases unmatched.

The V call is TRBV30, the J call TRBJ1-4; D perhaps matches TRBD1 (6 bases). Between the trimmed V and J ends, which lost 0 bases and 7 bases, there was a span of 9 bases. Germline assignment: CDR1 GTSNPN and CDR2 SVGIG (reference sequence). The CDR3 totals 13 residues. The CDR3 region has the DNA TGTGCCTGGAGTGTCCAGGGGCGTGAAAAACTGTTTTTT. This encodes CAWSVQGREKLFF.

In DNA, the CDR3 is TGTGCCAGCTCACCCGGGACAGATAATGAAAAACTGTTTTTT. This codes for CASSPGTDNEKLFF. The V and J genes are TRBV18 and TRBJ1-4, with 7 bases aligning to TRBD1. V was pared by 3 bases and J by 4 bases, with 2 bases of the junction left unmatched. CDR3 length: 14 amino acids. In germline, CDR1 is KGHSH, CDR2 LQKENI.

This clone was recorded a few times. The chain joins TRBV14 to TRBJ2-1; the D gene is possibly TRBD2 (5 bases). The CDR3 is 15 amino acids. V was trimmed by 1 base and J by 3 bases, leaving 10 bases between them. Germline V gene lookup returns CDR1 SGHDN and CDR2 FVKESK. This CDR3 reads CASSQGGMGYNEQFF. CDR3 sequence (DNA): TGTGCCAGCAGCCAAGGAGGGATGGGCTACAATGAGCAGTTCTTC. Drawing the rest from reference TRBV14 and TRBJ2-1, the complete variable domain is EAGVTQFPSHSVIEKGQTVTLRCDPISGHDNLYWYRRVMGKEIKFLLHFVKESKQDESGMPNNRFLAERTGGTYSTLKVQPAELEDSGVYFCASSQGGMGYNEQFFGPGTRLTVL.

The chain has TRBV30 and TRBJ1-6; TRBD1 aligns across 9 bases. The germline gives CDR1 GTSNPN, CDR2 SVGIG (reference sequence). The length of the CDR3 is 13 residues. The junction had 5 bases not matched to a gene; V was cut back by 6 bases and J by 8 bases. The CDR3 region has the DNA TGTGCCTGCAGCGGGACAGGGTATTCACCCCTCCACTTT. Its protein is CACSGTGYSPLHF.

The J gene is TRBJ1-2, the V gene TRBV10-3, with a tentative D call TRBD1 (5 bases). V lost 8 bases and J lost 6, with 16 bases in between. This CDR3 has 13 amino acids. In germline, CDR1 is ENHRY, CDR2 SYGVKD. In nucleotides, the CDR3 is TGTGCCATCCGTCGCAGGGAGGGCGATGGCTACACCTTC. It codes for CAIRRREGDGYTF.

A few counts support this clone. The chain recombines TRBV12-5 with TRBJ2-7; D is perhaps TRBD2 (5 bases). Germline CDR1 and CDR2: LGHNT and FRNRAP. Trimming stripped 5 bases from V and 0 bases from J, with 11 bases between. The CDR3 has 14 amino acids. DNA of the CDR3: TGTGCTAGTGGTCCTCGGGGTGACTCCTACGAGCAGTACTTC. As protein: CASGPRGDSYEQYF.

Written as DNA, the CDR3 is TGTGCCAGTAGTATGGGGGGACAGAGGATGTCTGAAGCTTTCTTT. Residues: CASSMGGQRMSEAFF. The chain couples TRBV19 to TRBJ1-1, with 7 bases fitting TRBD1. The CDR3 covers 15 residues. Per the germline V gene, CDR1 is LNHDA and CDR2 is SQIVND (reference sequence). Trimming took 3 bases from V and 6 from J; bases not matched to a gene: 10.

The chain is built from TRBV4-2 and TRBJ1-4; D gene ambiguous. Trimming took off 7 bases at V and 8 bases at J, with 11 bases between the two ends. The germline V gene encodes CDR1 LGHNA and CDR2 YNFKEQ. This CDR3 comprises 12 residues. The CDR3 spells CASNSAREKLFF. CDR3 in DNA: TGTGCCAGCAACTCCGCGCGGGAAAAACTGTTTTTT.

This sequence joins TRBV9 and TRBJ2-7, with 7 positions matching TRBD1. Trimming cost V 0 bases and J 0 bases; bases outside gene matches: 3. Germline assignment: CDR1 SGDLS and CDR2 YYNGEE. The CDR3 consists of 15 residues. The CDR3 region has the DNA TGTGCCAGCAGCGTAGGGGGACAGAACTCCTACGAGCAGTACTTC. Protein sequence: CASSVGGQNSYEQYF. Based on the CDR3 plus reference TRBV9 and TRBJ2-7, the full variable domain is DSGVTQTPKHLITATGQRVTLRCSPRSGDLSVYWYQQSLDQGLQFLIQYYNGEERAKGNILERFSAQQFPDLHSELNLSSLELGDSALYFCASSVGGQNSYEQYFGPGTRLTVT.

The chain has TRBV19 and TRBJ2-2; 8 bases fit TRBD1. The CDR3 runs 17 residues. J gave up 4 bases and V 1 base, and 8 bases lay outside the gene matches. Germline V gene sequence: CDR1 LNHDA, CDR2 SQIVND (reference sequence). The CDR3 DNA is TGTGCCAGTAGTATAGGGTGGACAGGGCCAAGCACCGGGGAGCTGTTTTTT. Its protein product is CASSIGWTGPSTGELFF. The entire variable domain, with the rest obtained from reference TRBV19 and TRBJ2-2, is as follows: DGGITQSPKYLFRKEGQNVTLSCEQNLNHDAMYWYRQDPGQGLRLIYYSQIVNDFQKGDIAEGYSVSREKKESFPLTVTSAQKNPTAFYLCASSIGWTGPSTGELFFGEGSRLTVL.

This chain connects TRBV30 to TRBJ1-4; possibly TRBD1 for D (5 bases). This CDR3 comprises 16 residues. V was shortened by 0 bases and J by 4 bases, with 15 bases between the two germline ends. Germline CDR1 and CDR2: GTSNPN and SVGIG (reference sequence). This CDR3 is CAWSVSPGRSNEKLFF. The DNA for the CDR3 is TGTGCCTGGAGTGTATCGCCGGGACGGAGTAATGAAAAACTGTTTTTT.

This clone was seen only once. This chain connects TRBV27 to TRBJ2-1; D might be TRBD2 (5 bases). Trimming removed 5 bases from V and 8 bases from J, with 19 bases in between. This CDR3 has 15 amino acids. The germline V gene encodes CDR1 MNHEY and CDR2 SMNVEV (reference sequence). The DNA for the CDR3 is TGTGCCAGCAGTCCAAGGCGGGCCCCGGGCCATGAGCAGTTCTTC. Its translation: CASSPRRAPGHEQFF.

The V and J genes are TRBV5-1 and TRBJ1-2; D is unclear. The germline CDR1 and CDR2 sequences are SGHRS and YFSETQ. Deletions cut 0 bases from V and 3 bases from J, with 12 bases between. The length of the CDR3 is 15 residues. The CDR3 is CASSLDDSPHYGYTF. CDR3 nucleotide sequence: TGCGCCAGCAGCTTGGATGACTCCCCTCACTATGGCTACACCTTC.

This clone was recorded only once. V usage is TRBV30 and J usage is TRBJ1-3, with D possibly TRBD1 on 5 matching bases. V gave up 0 bases and J gave up 5 bases, with 23 bases separating them. This CDR3 spans 18 amino acids. Germline CDR1 is GTSNPN and CDR2 is SVGIG (reference sequence). The CDR3 region is CAWSVFLGQPSTRNTIYF. CDR3 nucleotide sequence: TGTGCCTGGAGTGTCTTTTTGGGGCAGCCTTCCACGCGAAACACCATATATTTT. Looking up the rest from reference TRBV30 and TRBJ1-3 gives the full variable domain: SQTIHQWPATLVQPVGSPLSLECTVEGTSNPNLYWYRQAAGRGLQLLFYSVGIGQISSEVPQNLSASRPQDRQFILSSKKLLLSDSGFYLCAWSVFLGQPSTRNTIYFGEGSWLTVV.

The chain has TRBV7-8 and TRBJ1-1; D gene unclear. The V and J ends lost 2 bases and 2 bases respectively, with 6 bases between them. The CDR3 totals 13 residues. CDR1 is SGHVS, CDR2 FQNEAQ, per germline. DNA of the CDR3: TGTGCCAGCAGCTTACGAGGTAACACTGAAGCTTTCTTT. Its protein is CASSLRGNTEAFF.

The genes are TRBV30 and TRBJ2-2; D is unclear. Germline-derived CDR1 and CDR2 are GTSNPN and SVGIG (reference sequence). The CDR3 extends over 15 amino acids. Trimming took off 1 base at V and 1 base at J, with 10 bases between the two ends. CDR3 residues: CAWSAPNGNTGELFF. CDR3 in DNA: TGTGCCTGGAGTGCACCCAACGGGAACACCGGGGAGCTGTTTTTT.

The chain couples TRBV5-1 to TRBJ1-6, with D hard to call. The CDR3 consists of 16 residues. Germline V lookup: CDR1 SGHRS, CDR2 YFSETQ. V lost 5 bases to trimming and J lost 0 bases, with 12 bases between them. The CDR3 is CASRRDPSSYNSPLHF. The CDR3 nucleotides read TGCGCCAGCAGGCGGGATCCTAGCTCCTATAATTCACCCCTCCACTTT.

The chain employs TRBV29-1 and TRBJ1-1; tentative D call: TRBD1 (5 bases). Looked up from germline, CDR1 is SQVTM and CDR2 is ANQGSEA. The CDR3 is 13 residues long. Trimming took off 1 base at V and 5 bases at J, with 11 bases between the two ends. CDR3 nucleotides: TGCAGCGTTGAAGTGGGGCGCGGGACTGAAGCTTTCTTT. As protein: CSVEVGRGTEAFF.

This clone was counted at least ten times. The rearrangement links TRBV19 to TRBJ2-5; 7 nucleotides agree with TRBD1. This CDR3 spans 14 amino acids. Germline V gene lookup returns CDR1 LNHDA and CDR2 SQIVND (reference sequence). The V segment lost 7 bases and the J segment 5 bases; nucleotides outside the gene matches: 10. This CDR3 is CASTATGPTETQYF. As DNA, the CDR3 is TGTGCCAGTACCGCGACAGGGCCCACGGAGACCCAGTACTTC.

V and J are TRBV9 and TRBJ1-4; 9 bases line up with TRBD1. Germline V lookup: CDR1 SGDLS, CDR2 YYNGEE. J was trimmed by 5 bases and V by 3 bases; bases with no gene match: 2. The CDR3 has 14 amino acids. In DNA, the CDR3 is TGTGCCAGCAGCGAAGGACAGGGGAATGAAAAACTGTTTTTT. Its translation is CASSEGQGNEKLFF.

This rearrangement joins TRBV10-3 to TRBJ2-1; 11 nucleotides line up with TRBD2. Germline CDR1 reads ENHRY; CDR2 reads SYGVKD. V lost 6 bases, J lost 6 bases, and 7 bases stayed unmatched. The CDR3 covers 15 residues. This chain's CDR3 is CAISLNSGGANEQFF. Written as DNA, the CDR3 is TGTGCCATCAGCCTAAATAGCGGGGGGGCCAATGAGCAGTTCTTC.

The chain links TRBV15 to TRBJ2-3; TRBD2 matches 10 bases. Per germline, CDR1 LNHNV and CDR2 YYDKDF (reference sequence). CDR3 size: 16 residues. V lost 3 bases, J lost 1 base, and 4 bases stayed unmatched. CDR3 loop: CATSSRSGGRTDTQYF. CDR3 coding DNA: TGTGCCACCAGCAGCCGTAGCGGGGGGCGCACAGATACGCAGTATTTT.